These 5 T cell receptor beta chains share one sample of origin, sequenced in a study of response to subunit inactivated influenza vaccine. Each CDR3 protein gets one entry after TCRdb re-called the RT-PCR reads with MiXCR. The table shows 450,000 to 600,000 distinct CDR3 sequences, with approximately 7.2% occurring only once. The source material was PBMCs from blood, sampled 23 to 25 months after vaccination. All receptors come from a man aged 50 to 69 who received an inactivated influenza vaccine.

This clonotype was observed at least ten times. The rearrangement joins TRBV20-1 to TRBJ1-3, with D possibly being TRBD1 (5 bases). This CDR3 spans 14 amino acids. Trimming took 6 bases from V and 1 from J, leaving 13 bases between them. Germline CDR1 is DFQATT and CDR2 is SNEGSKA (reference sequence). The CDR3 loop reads CSASTGSSGNTIYF. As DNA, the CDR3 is TGCAGTGCCAGTACAGGTTCATCTGGAAACACCATATATTTT.

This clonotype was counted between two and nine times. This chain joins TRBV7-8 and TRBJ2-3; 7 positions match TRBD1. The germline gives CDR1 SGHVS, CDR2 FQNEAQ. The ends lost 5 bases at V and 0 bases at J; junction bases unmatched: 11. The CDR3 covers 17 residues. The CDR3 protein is CASSGDRYYYSTDTQYF. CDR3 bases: TGTGCCAGCAGCGGGGACAGATACTACTATAGCACAGATACGCAGTATTTT.

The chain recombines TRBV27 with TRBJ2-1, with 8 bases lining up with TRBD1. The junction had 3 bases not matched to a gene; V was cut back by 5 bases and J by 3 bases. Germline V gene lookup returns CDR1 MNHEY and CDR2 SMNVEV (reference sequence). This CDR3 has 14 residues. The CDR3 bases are TGTGCCAGCAGTCGGACAGGGTACTACAATGAGCAGTTCTTC. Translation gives CASSRTGYYNEQFF.

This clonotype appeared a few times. The CDR3: CASKAGATGELFF. The CDR3 nucleotides are TGTGCCAGCAAGGCGGGAGCCACCGGGGAGCTGTTTTTT. The chain has TRBV2 and TRBJ2-2, with 7 positions matching TRBD2. The CDR3 has 13 amino acids. The germline V gene encodes CDR1 SNHLY and CDR2 FYNNEI. The V segment lost 7 bases and the J segment 4 bases; nucleotides outside the gene matches: 3.

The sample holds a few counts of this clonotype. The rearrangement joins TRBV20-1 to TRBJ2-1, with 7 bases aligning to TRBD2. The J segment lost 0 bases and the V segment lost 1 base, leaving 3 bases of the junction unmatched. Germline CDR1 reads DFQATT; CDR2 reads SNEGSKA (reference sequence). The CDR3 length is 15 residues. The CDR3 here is CSARVGGNSYNEQFF. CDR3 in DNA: TGCAGTGCTAGAGTCGGGGGGAACTCCTACAATGAGCAGTTCTTC.